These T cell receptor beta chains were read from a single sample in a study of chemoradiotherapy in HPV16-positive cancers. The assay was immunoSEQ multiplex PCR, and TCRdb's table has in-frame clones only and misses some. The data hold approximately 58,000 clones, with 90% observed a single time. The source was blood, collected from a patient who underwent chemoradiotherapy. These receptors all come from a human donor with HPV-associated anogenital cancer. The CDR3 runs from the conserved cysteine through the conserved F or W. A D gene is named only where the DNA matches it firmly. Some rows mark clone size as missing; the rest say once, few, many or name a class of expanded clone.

CDR3 protein: CASSPRREGTEAFF; CDR3 DNA: TGTGCCAGCTCACCACGCAGGGAAGGCACTGAAGCTTTCTTT; clone size: -; D gene: -; V gene: TRBV18; J gene: TRBJ1-1
CDR3 protein: CASSPGGPYEQYF; CDR3 DNA: TGTGCCAGCAGTCCAGGGGGCCCCTACGAGCAGTACTTC; clone size: -; D gene: TRBD1; V gene: TRBV6-5; J gene: TRBJ2-7
CDR3 protein: CASSPRWREGLYNEQFF; CDR3 DNA: TGTGCCAGCAGCCCCAGGTGGCGGGAGGGCCTCTACAATGAGCAGTTCTTC; clone size: -; D gene: TRBD2; V gene: TRBV7-8; J gene: TRBJ2-1
CDR3 protein: CASSATTLRGTDTQYF; CDR3 DNA: TGTGCCAGCAGCGCAACTACCTTAAGAGGCACAGATACGCAGTATTTT; clone size: -; D gene: -; V gene: TRBV7-3; J gene: TRBJ2-3
CDR3 protein: CASSPMGGQIGDTQYF; CDR3 DNA: TGTGCCAGTAGTCCCATGGGGGGGCAAATCGGGGATACGCAGTATTTT; clone size: -; D gene: -; V gene: TRBV19; J gene: TRBJ2-3
CDR3 protein: CASSVVLGGEQFF; CDR3 DNA: TGTGCCAGCAGCGTAGTCCTAGGGGGTGAGCAGTTCTTC; clone size: -; D gene: -; V gene: TRBV9; J gene: TRBJ2-1
CDR3 protein: CASSWGLATDTQYF; CDR3 DNA: TGTGCCAGCAGCTGGGGACTAGCGACAGATACGCAGTATTTT; clone size: few; D gene: TRBD2; V gene: TRBV11-3; J gene: TRBJ2-3
CDR3 protein: CASSLEAGLGNTIYF; CDR3 DNA: TGTGCCAGCAGCTTGGAGGCAGGACTTGGCAACACCATATATTTT; clone size: -; D gene: -; V gene: TRBV5-5; J gene: TRBJ1-3
CDR3 protein: CASSSGGELFF; CDR3 DNA: TGTGCCAGCAGTTCGGGGGGGGAGCTGTTTTTT; clone size: -; D gene: -; V gene: TRBV6-6; J gene: TRBJ2-2
CDR3 protein: CASSLSTSGRASGELFF; CDR3 DNA: TGTGCCAGCAGTTTATCGACTAGCGGGAGGGCCTCCGGGGAGCTGTTTTTT; clone size: -; D gene: TRBD2; V gene: TRBV28; J gene: TRBJ2-2
CDR3 protein: CASSQKLGRRRLKETQYF; CDR3 DNA: TGCGCCAGCAGCCAGAAACTAGGTCGTAGGAGGCTAAAAGAGACCCAGTACTTC; clone size: few; D gene: -; V gene: TRBV4-1; J gene: TRBJ2-5
CDR3 protein: CASSQEGQGRTEAFF; CDR3 DNA: TGTGCCAGCAGCCAGGAAGGACAGGGTCGCACTGAAGCTTTCTTT; clone size: -; D gene: TRBD1; V gene: TRBV5-4; J gene: TRBJ1-1
CDR3 protein: CASSLRQGRTDTQYF; CDR3 DNA: TGTGCCAGCAGTTTAAGGCAGGGGAGAACAGATACGCAGTATTTT; clone size: -; D gene: -; V gene: TRBV27; J gene: TRBJ2-3
CDR3 protein: CASSQEGFGRGGSGTDTQYF; CDR3 DNA: TGCGCCAGCAGCCAAGAAGGGTTCGGGAGGGGAGGTTCTGGCACAGATACGCAGTATTTT; clone size: -; D gene: TRBD2; V gene: TRBV4-1; J gene: TRBJ2-3
CDR3 protein: CASSPDPNRSQPQHF; CDR3 DNA: TGTGCCAGCAGCCCGGACCCTAACCGGTCTCAGCCCCAGCATTTT; clone size: -; D gene: -; V gene: TRBV7-2; J gene: TRBJ1-5
CDR3 protein: CAISVDAYYGYTF; CDR3 DNA: TGTGCCATCAGCGTCGACGCTTACTATGGCTACACCTTC; clone size: -; D gene: -; V gene: TRBV10-3; J gene: TRBJ1-2
CDR3 protein: CASSPQPSGTYEQYF; CDR3 DNA: TGTGCCAGCTCACCACAGCCTAGCGGGACCTACGAGCAGTACTTC; clone size: -; D gene: TRBD2; V gene: TRBV18; J gene: TRBJ2-7
CDR3 protein: CASSVEGRSSTDTQYF; CDR3 DNA: TGTGCCAGCAGCGTAGAGGGGCGCTCTAGCACAGATACGCAGTATTTT; clone size: -; D gene: -; V gene: TRBV9; J gene: TRBJ2-3
CDR3 protein: CASSYRGTNEKLFF; CDR3 DNA: TGTGCCAGCAGCTACAGGGGAACTAATGAAAAACTGTTTTTT; clone size: -; D gene: TRBD1; V gene: TRBV5-6; J gene: TRBJ1-4
CDR3 protein: CASSQTISGTPDTQYF; CDR3 DNA: TGTGCCAGCAGCCAAACCATTAGCGGGACCCCAGATACGCAGTATTTT; clone size: -; D gene: TRBD2; V gene: TRBV9; J gene: TRBJ2-3
CDR3 protein: CASSLWSGAETQYF; CDR3 DNA: TGTGCCAGCAGTTTATGGTCAGGGGCAGAGACCCAGTACTTC; clone size: -; D gene: -; V gene: TRBV27; J gene: TRBJ2-5
CDR3 protein: CASSVGLPGSGNTIYF; CDR3 DNA: TGTGCCAGCAGCGTAGGACTCCCGGGCTCTGGAAACACCATATATTTT; clone size: -; D gene: -; V gene: TRBV9; J gene: TRBJ1-3
CDR3 protein: CASSVTGESPLHF; CDR3 DNA: TGTGCCAGCAGCGTGACAGGGGAATCACCCCTCCACTTT; clone size: -; D gene: TRBD1; V gene: TRBV5-5; J gene: TRBJ1-6
CDR3 protein: CASRGTYNEQFF; CDR3 DNA: TGCGCCAGCCGGGGAACCTACAATGAGCAGTTCTTC; clone size: -; D gene: -; V gene: TRBV4-3; J gene: TRBJ2-1
CDR3 protein: CASSTDRANTIYF; CDR3 DNA: TGTGCCAGTAGTACGGACAGGGCGAACACCATATATTTT; clone size: -; D gene: TRBD1; V gene: TRBV19; J gene: TRBJ1-3
CDR3 protein: CASTSLGGDSHTDTQYF; CDR3 DNA: TGTGCCAGTACCTCATTGGGGGGGGACTCCCACACAGATACGCAGTATTTT; clone size: -; D gene: TRBD2; V gene: TRBV19; J gene: TRBJ2-3
CDR3 protein: CASSSLGGLAGGAEQFF; CDR3 DNA: TGTGCCAGCAGCTCACTAGGGGGACTAGCGGGAGGGGCTGAGCAGTTCTTC; clone size: -; D gene: TRBD2; V gene: TRBV7-2; J gene: TRBJ2-1
CDR3 protein: CASSSRSGDLYNEQFF; CDR3 DNA: TGTGCCAGCAGCTCCCGGAGCGGGGACCTTTACAATGAGCAGTTCTTC; clone size: -; D gene: TRBD2; V gene: TRBV7-8; J gene: TRBJ2-1
CDR3 protein: CSVSPRGASYEQYF; CDR3 DNA: TGCAGCGTCTCGCCGAGGGGAGCCTCCTACGAGCAGTACTTC; clone size: -; D gene: -; V gene: TRBV29-1; J gene: TRBJ2-7
CDR3 protein: CASSDPRQGGGEKLFF; CDR3 DNA: TGCGCCAGCAGTGACCCCAGACAGGGGGGAGGTGAAAAACTGTTTTTT; clone size: -; D gene: TRBD1; V gene: TRBV10-2; J gene: TRBJ1-4
CDR3 protein: CAKEGGVHEQFF; CDR3 DNA: TGTGCCAAGGAGGGGGGGGTCCATGAGCAGTTCTTC; clone size: -; D gene: -; V gene: TRBV6-1; J gene: TRBJ2-1
CDR3 protein: CASSLRGGEQYF; CDR3 DNA: TGTGCCAGCAGCTTACGAGGTGGCGAGCAGTACTTC; clone size: -; D gene: -; V gene: TRBV7-2; J gene: TRBJ2-7
CDR3 protein: CASSLIQGNEQFF; CDR3 DNA: TGTGCCAGCAGCCTGATCCAAGGGAATGAGCAGTTCTTC; clone size: -; D gene: -; V gene: TRBV7-2; J gene: TRBJ2-1
CDR3 protein: CASSYGLAGEGDTQYF; CDR3 DNA: TGTGCCAGCAGCTACGGACTAGCGGGCGAAGGAGATACGCAGTATTTT; clone size: -; D gene: TRBD2; V gene: TRBV7-9; J gene: TRBJ2-3
CDR3 protein: CASSLAGGPHNEQFF; CDR3 DNA: TGTGCCAGCAGTCTAGCGGGAGGTCCCCACAATGAGCAGTTCTTC; clone size: -; D gene: TRBD2; V gene: TRBV25-1; J gene: TRBJ2-1
CDR3 protein: CASSLDQTGVNTGELFF; CDR3 DNA: TGTGCCAGCAGCTTAGATCAAACAGGAGTTAACACCGGGGAGCTGTTTTTT; clone size: -; D gene: -; V gene: TRBV11-3; J gene: TRBJ2-2
CDR3 protein: CASGLGGSGNTIYF; CDR3 DNA: TGTGCTAGTGGTTTGGGTGGATCTGGAAACACCATATATTTT; clone size: -; D gene: -; V gene: TRBV12-5; J gene: TRBJ1-3
CDR3 protein: CASSQDRRGGGNEQFF; CDR3 DNA: TGTGCCAGCAGCCAAGATAGGAGGGGAGGGGGAAATGAGCAGTTCTTC; clone size: -; D gene: -; V gene: TRBV4-2; J gene: TRBJ2-1
CDR3 protein: CASSYDRNPGNTIYF; CDR3 DNA: TGTGCCAGCAGTTACGACAGAAACCCTGGAAACACCATATATTTT; clone size: -; D gene: -; V gene: TRBV6-5; J gene: TRBJ1-3
CDR3 protein: CASSLAANTEAFF; CDR3 DNA: TGTGCCAGCAGCTTGGCAGCGAACACTGAAGCTTTCTTT; clone size: once; D gene: -; V gene: TRBV7-2; J gene: TRBJ1-1
CDR3 protein: CASNVDRGSSGYTF; CDR3 DNA: TGTGCCAGCAACGTAGACAGGGGGTCGAGTGGCTACACCTTC; clone size: -; D gene: TRBD1; V gene: TRBV2; J gene: TRBJ1-2
CDR3 protein: CASSAGGAFF; CDR3 DNA: TGTGCCAGCAGCGCCGGGGGTGCTTTCTTT; clone size: -; D gene: -; V gene: TRBV11-2; J gene: TRBJ1-1